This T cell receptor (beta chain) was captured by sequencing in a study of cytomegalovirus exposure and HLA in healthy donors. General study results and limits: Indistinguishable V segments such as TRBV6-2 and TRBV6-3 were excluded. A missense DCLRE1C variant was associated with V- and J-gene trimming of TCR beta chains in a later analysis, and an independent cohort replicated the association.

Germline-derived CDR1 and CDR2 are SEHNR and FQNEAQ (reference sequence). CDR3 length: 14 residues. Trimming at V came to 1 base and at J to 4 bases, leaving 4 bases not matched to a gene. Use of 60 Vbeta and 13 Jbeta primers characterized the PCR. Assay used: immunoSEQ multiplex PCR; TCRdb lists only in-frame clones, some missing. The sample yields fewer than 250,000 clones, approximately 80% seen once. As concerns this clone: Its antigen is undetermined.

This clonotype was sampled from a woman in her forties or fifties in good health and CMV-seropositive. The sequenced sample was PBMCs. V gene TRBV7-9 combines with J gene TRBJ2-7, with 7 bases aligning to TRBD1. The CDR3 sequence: CASSLDQGVYEQYF. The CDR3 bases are TGTGCCAGCAGCTTAGACCAGGGGGTTTACGAGCAGTACTTC.